This T cell receptor beta chain comes out of a study of blood T cell repertoires in COVID-19. About the study: Sources were T cells, B-cell-depleted T cells, or PBMCs; the material itself was cDNA or gDNA.

Per the germline V gene, CDR1 is ENHRY and CDR2 is SYGVKD. The CDR3 has 16 amino acids. The V and J ends lost 10 bases and 0 bases, in that order; junction bases with no gene match: 11. This table comes from immunoSEQ multiplex PCR, and its TCRdb copy is limited to in-frame clones, with some not included. The sample consists of 150,000 or so clones, more than 80% of them appearing once. Sequencing input: peripheral blood. The V call is TRBV10-3, the J call TRBJ2-2; TRBD1 matches 7 bases. The clonotype was recovered from a human donor with acute or convalescent COVID-19. The donor label of this sample is uncertain. DNA of the CDR3: TGTGCCACCCGGGACAGACAAGTCGCGAACACCGGGGAGCTGTTTTTT. As protein: CATRDRQVANTGELFF.